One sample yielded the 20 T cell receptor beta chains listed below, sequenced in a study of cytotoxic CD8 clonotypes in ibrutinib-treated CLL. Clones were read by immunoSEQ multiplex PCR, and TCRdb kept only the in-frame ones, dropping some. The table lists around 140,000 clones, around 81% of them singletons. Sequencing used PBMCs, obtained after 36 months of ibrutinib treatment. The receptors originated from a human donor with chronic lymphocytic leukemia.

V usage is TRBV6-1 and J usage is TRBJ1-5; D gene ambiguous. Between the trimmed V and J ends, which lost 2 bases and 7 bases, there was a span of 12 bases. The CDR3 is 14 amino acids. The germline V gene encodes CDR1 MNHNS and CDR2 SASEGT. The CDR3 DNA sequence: TGTGCCAGCAGTGAATATTCCGGCCGGCAGCCCCAGCATTTT. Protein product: CASSEYSGRQPQHF.

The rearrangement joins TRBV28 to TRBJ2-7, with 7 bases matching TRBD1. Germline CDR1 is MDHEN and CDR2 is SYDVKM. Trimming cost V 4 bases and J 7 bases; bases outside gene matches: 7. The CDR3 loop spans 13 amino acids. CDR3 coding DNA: TGTGCCAGCAGTTCTTACAGGGGTTTGGAGCAGTACTTC. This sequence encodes CASSSYRGLEQYF.

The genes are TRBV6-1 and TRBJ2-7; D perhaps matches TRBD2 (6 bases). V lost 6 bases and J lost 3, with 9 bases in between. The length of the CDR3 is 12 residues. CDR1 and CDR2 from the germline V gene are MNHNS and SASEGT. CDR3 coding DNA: TGTGCCAGCAGGGGACTTTACTACGAGCAGTACTTC. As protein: CASRGLYYEQYF.

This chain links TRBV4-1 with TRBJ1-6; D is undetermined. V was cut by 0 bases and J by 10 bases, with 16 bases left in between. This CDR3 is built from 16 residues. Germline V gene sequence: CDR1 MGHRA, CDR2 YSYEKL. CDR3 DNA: TGCGCCAGCAGCCAAGATGATTGGAGTGATCGGTCACCCCTCCACTTT. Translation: CASSQDDWSDRSPLHF.

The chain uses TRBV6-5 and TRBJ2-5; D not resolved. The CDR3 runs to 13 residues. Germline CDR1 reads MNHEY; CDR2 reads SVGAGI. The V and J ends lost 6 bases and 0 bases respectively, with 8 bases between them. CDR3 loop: CASRRMYQETQYF. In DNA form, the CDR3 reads TGTGCCAGCAGAAGAATGTACCAAGAGACCCAGTACTTC.

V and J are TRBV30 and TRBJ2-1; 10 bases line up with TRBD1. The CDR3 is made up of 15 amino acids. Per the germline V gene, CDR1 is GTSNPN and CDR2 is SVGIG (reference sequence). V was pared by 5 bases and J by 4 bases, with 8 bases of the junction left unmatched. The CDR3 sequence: CAWEPGQGWYNEQFF. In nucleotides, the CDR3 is TGTGCCTGGGAACCGGGACAGGGGTGGTACAATGAGCAGTTCTTC. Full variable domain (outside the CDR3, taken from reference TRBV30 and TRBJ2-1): SQTIHQWPATLVQPVGSPLSLECTVEGTSNPNLYWYRQAAGRGLQLLFYSVGIGQISSEVPQNLSASRPQDRQFILSSKKLLLSDSGFYLCAWEPGQGWYNEQFFGPGTRLTVL.

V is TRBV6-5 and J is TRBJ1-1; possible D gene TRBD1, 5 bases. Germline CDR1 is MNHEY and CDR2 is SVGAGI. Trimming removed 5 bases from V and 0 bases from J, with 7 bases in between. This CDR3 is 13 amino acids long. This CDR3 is CASSQTVNTEAFF. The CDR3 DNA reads TGTGCCAGCAGTCAGACAGTGAACACTGAAGCTTTCTTT.

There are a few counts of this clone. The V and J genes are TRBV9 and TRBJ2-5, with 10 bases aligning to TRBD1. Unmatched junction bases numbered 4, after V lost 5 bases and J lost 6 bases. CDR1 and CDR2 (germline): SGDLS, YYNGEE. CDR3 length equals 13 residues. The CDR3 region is CASRRGQGKTQYF. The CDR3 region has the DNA TGTGCCAGCAGGAGGGGACAGGGGAAGACCCAGTACTTC. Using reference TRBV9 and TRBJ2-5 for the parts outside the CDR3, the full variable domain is DSGVTQTPKHLITATGQRVTLRCSPRSGDLSVYWYQQSLDQGLQFLIQYYNGEERAKGNILERFSAQQFPDLHSELNLSSLELGDSALYFCASRRGQGKTQYFGPGTRLLVL.

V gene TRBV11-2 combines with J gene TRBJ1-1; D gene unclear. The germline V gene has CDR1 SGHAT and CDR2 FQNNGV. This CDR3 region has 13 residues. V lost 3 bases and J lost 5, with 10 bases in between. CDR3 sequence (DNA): TGTGCCAGCAGCTTGTACCCCCGTACTGAAGCTTTCTTT. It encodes CASSLYPRTEAFF.

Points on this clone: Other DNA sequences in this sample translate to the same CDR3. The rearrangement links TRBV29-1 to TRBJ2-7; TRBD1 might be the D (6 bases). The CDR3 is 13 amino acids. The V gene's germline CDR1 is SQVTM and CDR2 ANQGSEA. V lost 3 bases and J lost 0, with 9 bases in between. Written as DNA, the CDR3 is TGCAGCGTTGAGAGGGGGAGCTCCTACGAGCAGTACTTC. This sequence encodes CSVERGSSYEQYF.

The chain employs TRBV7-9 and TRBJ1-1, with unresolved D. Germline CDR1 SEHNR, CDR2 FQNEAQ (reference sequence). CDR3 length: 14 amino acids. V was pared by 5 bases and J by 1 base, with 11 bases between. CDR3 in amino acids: CASSASVRNTEAFF. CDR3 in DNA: TGTGCCAGCAGCGCCTCGGTGCGGAACACTGAAGCTTTCTTT.

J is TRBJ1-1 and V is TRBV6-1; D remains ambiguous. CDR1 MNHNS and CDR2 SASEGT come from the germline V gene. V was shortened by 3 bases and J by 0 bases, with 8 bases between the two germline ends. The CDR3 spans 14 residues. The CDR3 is CASSEGGMNTEAFF. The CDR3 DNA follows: TGTGCCAGCAGTGAGGGCGGAATGAACACTGAAGCTTTCTTT.

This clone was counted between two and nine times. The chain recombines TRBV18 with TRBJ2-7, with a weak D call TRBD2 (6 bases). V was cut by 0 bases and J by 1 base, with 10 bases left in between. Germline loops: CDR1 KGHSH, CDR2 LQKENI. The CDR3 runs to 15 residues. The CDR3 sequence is CASSPPWAGSYEQYF. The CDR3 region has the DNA TGTGCCAGCTCACCACCGTGGGCGGGATCCTACGAGCAGTACTTC.

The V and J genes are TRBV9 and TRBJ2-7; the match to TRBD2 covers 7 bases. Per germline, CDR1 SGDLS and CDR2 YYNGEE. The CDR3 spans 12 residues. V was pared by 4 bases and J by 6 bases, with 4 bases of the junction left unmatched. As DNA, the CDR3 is TGTGCCAGCAGCAAATTAGCGGGCGAGCAGTACTTC. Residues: CASSKLAGEQYF.

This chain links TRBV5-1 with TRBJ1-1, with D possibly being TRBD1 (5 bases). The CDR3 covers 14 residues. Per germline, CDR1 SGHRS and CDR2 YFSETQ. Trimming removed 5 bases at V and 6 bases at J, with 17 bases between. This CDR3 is CASRNLARGPEAFF. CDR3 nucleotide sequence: TGCGCCAGCAGAAATTTGGCACGGGGCCCTGAAGCTTTCTTT.

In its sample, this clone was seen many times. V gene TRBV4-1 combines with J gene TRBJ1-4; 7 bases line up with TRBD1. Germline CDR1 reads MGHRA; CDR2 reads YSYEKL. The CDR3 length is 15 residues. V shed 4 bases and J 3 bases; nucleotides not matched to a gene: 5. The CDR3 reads CASSPGTVSNEKLFF. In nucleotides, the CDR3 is TGCGCCAGCAGCCCTGGGACAGTGTCTAATGAAAAACTGTTTTTT.

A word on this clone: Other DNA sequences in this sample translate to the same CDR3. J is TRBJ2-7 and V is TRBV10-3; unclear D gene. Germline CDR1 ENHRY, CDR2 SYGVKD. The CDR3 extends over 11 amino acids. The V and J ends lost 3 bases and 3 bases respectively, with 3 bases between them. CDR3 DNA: TGTGCCATCAGTGATAGCTACGAGCAGTACTTC. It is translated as CAISDSYEQYF.

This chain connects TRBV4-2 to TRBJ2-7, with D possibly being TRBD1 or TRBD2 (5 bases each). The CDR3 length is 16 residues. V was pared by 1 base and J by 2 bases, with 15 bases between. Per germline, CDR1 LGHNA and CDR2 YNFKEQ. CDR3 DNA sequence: TGTGCCAGCAGCCAAGCCACCGGGACGAAAACCTACGAGCAGTACTTC. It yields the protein CASSQATGTKTYEQYF.

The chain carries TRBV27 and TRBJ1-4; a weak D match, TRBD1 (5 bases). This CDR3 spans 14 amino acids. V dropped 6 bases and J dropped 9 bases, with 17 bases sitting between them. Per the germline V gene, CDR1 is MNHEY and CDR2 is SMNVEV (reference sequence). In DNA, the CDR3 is TGTGCCAGCAGACCCACAGGAGGCAATAAAAAACTGTTTTTT. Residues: CASRPTGGNKKLFF.

The chain's CDR3 is CASSQTNRGEQYF. The CDR3 coding sequence is TGTGCCAGCTCACAAACCAACAGGGGCGAGCAGTACTTC. The chain joins TRBV18 to TRBJ2-7, with 7 nucleotides matching TRBD1. The CDR3 is made up of 13 amino acids. The ends lost 4 bases at V and 6 bases at J; junction bases unmatched: 6. The V gene's germline CDR1 is KGHSH and CDR2 LQKENI.